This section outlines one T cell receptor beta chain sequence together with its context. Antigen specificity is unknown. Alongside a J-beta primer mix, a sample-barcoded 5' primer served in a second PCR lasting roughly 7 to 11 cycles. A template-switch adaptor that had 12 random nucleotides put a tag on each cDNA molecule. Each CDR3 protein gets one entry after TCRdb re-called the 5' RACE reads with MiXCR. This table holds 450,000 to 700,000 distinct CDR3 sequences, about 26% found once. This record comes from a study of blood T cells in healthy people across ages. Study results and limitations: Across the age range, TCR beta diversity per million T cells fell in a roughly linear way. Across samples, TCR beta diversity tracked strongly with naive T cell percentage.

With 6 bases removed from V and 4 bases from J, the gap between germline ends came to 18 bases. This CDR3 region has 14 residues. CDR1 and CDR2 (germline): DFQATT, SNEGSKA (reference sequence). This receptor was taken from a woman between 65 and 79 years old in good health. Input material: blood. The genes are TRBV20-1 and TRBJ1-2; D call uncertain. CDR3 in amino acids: CSAGREGVGYGYTF. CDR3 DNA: TGCAGTGCCGGGCGAGAGGGTGTGGGCTATGGCTACACCTTC.